This TCR beta chain was documented in a study of blood T cell repertoires in COVID-19. Trimming cost V 8 bases and J 6 bases; bases outside gene matches: 7. The CDR3 runs 13 residues. Sequenced by immunoSEQ multiplex PCR; TCRdb stores in-frame clones only, minus some. The repertoire holds fewer than 200,000 clones, with under 85% as singletons. The sequencing sample was made of peripheral blood. The receptor comes from a man in his 60s who had recovered from COVID-19. This chain links TRBV12-3 or TRBV12-4 with TRBJ1-2, with TRBD1 matching 9 bases. Here the CDR3 reads CASGRQGEDGYTF. CDR3 in DNA: TGTGCCAGCGGTAGACAGGGGGAAGATGGCTACACCTTC.